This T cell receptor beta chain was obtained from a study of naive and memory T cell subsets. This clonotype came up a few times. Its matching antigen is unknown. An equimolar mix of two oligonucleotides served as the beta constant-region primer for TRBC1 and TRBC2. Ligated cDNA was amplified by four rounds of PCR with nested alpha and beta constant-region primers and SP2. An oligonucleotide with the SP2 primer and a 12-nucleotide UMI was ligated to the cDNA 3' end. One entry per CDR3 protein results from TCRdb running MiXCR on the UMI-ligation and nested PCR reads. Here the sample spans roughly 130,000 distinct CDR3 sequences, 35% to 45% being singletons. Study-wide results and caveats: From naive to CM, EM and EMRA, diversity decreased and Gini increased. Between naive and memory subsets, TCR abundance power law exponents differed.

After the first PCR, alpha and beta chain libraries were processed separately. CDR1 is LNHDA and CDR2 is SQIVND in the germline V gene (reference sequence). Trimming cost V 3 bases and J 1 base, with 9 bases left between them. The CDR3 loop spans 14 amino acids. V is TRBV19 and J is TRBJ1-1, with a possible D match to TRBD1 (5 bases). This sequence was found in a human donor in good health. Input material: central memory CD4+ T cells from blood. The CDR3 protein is CASSIRQRNTEAFF. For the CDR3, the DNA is TGTGCCAGTAGTATCAGACAGAGGAACACTGAAGCTTTCTTT.